A selection of T cell receptor beta chains follows, all from one sample in a study of T-cell memory formation after mild COVID-19. TCRdb passed the 5' RACE reads through MiXCR, listing each CDR3 protein once. The sample records 310,000 or so distinct CDR3 sequences, 15% being singletons. What was sequenced was PBMCs or a T cell subset sorted from them (not recorded which). These receptors all come from a man aged 18 to 30 who had mild COVID-19 (a few samples of this study predate the infection). Cell type and time point are not known. Both conserved end residues are part of each CDR3. The D gene is left open where the match is weak. Some rows mark clone size as missing; the rest say once, few, many or name a class of expanded clone.

V gene	J gene	D gene	clone size	CDR3 protein	CDR3 DNA
TRBV6-2/TRBV6-3	TRBJ1-5	TRBD1	-	CASSSPGQGRQPQHF	TGTGCCAGCAGTTCCCCGGGACAGGGACGGCAGCCCCAGCATTTT
TRBV29-1	TRBJ1-1	-	-	CSVVEGNTEAFF	TGCAGCGTTGTGGAGGGGAACACTGAAGCTTTCTTT
TRBV4-1	TRBJ1-3	-	few	CASSGPLDTIYF	TGCGCCAGCAGTGGCCCCTTGGACACCATATATTTT
TRBV25-1	TRBJ2-3	-	few	CASSEWADTQYF	TGTGCCAGCAGTGAATGGGCGGATACGCAGTATTTT
TRBV6-2/TRBV6-3	TRBJ2-1	TRBD1	few	CASRRQGSNEQFF	TGTGCCAGCAGACGACAGGGGAGCAATGAGCAGTTCTTC
TRBV7-2	TRBJ1-2	-	many	CASSFPPVGYTF	TGTGCCAGCAGTTTCCCCCCTGTTGGCTACACCTTC
TRBV15	TRBJ1-1	-	few	CATSRGFNRRNTEAFF	TGTGCCACCAGCAGAGGGTTTAACAGGAGGAACACTGAAGCTTTCTTT
TRBV20-1	TRBJ1-1	TRBD1	-	CSGRDSLNTEAFF	TGCAGTGGCCGGGACAGTTTAAACACTGAAGCTTTCTTT
TRBV7-8	TRBJ1-3	-	-	CASSLFSGNTIYF	TGTGCCAGCAGCTTATTTTCTGGAAACACCATATATTTT
TRBV7-9	TRBJ1-2	-	few	CASSLSQGNYGYTF	TGTGCCAGCAGCTTATCCCAGGGGAACTATGGCTACACCTTC